The 23 T cell receptor beta chains in this list originate from one sample, sequenced in a study of post-analysis software for immune sequencing data (dated by TCRdb to between 2014 and 2016). The antigens for these receptors are not known. The library was prepared using PCR. The sample was run on an Illumina HiSeq 2500. Unique molecular identifiers were incorporated into TCR beta cDNA libraries to reduce PCR and sequencing biases. TCRdb cleaned the public reads at Q25 with fastp, built clones with MiXCR and kept in-frame beta chains. A single entry per CDR3 protein holds the most common genes and DNA from its merged rows. The sample table contains roughly 410,000 distinct CDR3 sequences; only one count was recorded for 30% to 45% of them. The ten most abundant clones make up roughly 12% of the sample. Broad study findings and their caveats: Significantly higher frequencies in patients than in controls were found for roughly 5 TRBV segments, including TRBV5-6, TRBV5-1 and TRBV20-1.

Sample: blood. These receptors were obtained from a girl aged 5-17 years with multiple sclerosis.

This chain uses TRBV6-6 with TRBJ1-4, with D perhaps matching TRBD1 (5 bases). V lost 7 bases and J 4 bases, leaving 13 bases between the germline ends. Germline-derived CDR1 and CDR2 are MNHNY and SVGAGI (reference sequence). This CDR3 region has 14 residues. The CDR3 sequence: CASTSTEGNEKLFF. As DNA, the CDR3 is TGTGCCAGCACCTCGACAGAGGGTAATGAAAAACTGTTTTTT.

This clonotype came up a few times. This sequence joins TRBV12-3 or TRBV12-4 and TRBJ1-2; D is possibly TRBD1 (5 bases). This CDR3 comprises 13 residues. Trimming took 1 base from V and 6 from J, leaving 9 bases between them. In DNA form, the CDR3 reads TGTGCCAGCAGTTTAGACAGGTTCAATGGCTACACCTTC. It is translated as CASSLDRFNGYTF.

CDR3 in DNA: TGTGCCAGCAGCTTAGTTTTATCAGGGGCGGAGAGCTACACCTTC. Its protein is CASSLVLSGAESYTF. This chain links TRBV7-6 with TRBJ1-2; TRBD1 might be the D (6 bases). Germline V gene sequence: CDR1 SGHVS, CDR2 FNYEAQ. The length of the CDR3 is 15 residues. The V gene lost 1 base and the J gene lost 9 bases, with 18 bases spanning the gap.

The chain couples TRBV25-1 to TRBJ2-2; D perhaps matches TRBD1 (6 bases). This CDR3 contains 15 residues. Trimming removed 4 bases at V and 1 base at J, with 10 bases between. Germline V lookup: CDR1 MGHDK, CDR2 SYGVNS. The CDR3 spells CASSARTENTGELFF. As DNA, the CDR3 is TGTGCCAGCAGTGCTCGGACAGAGAACACCGGGGAGCTGTTTTTT.

The CDR3 nucleotides read TGTGCCAGCAGCGCAGGGGTGAATGAGCAGTTCTTC. Residues: CASSAGVNEQFF. The chain employs TRBV11-2 and TRBJ2-1; perhaps TRBD1 as D (6 bases). The length of the CDR3 is 12 residues. V was pared by 5 bases and J by 7 bases, with 9 bases between. CDR1 SGHAT and CDR2 FQNNGV come from the germline V gene.

The chain recombines TRBV7-2 with TRBJ2-7, with 10 bases fitting TRBD1. Germline V CDR1 and CDR2: SGHTA, FQGNSA. The V and J ends lost 6 bases and 6 bases, in that order; junction bases with no gene match: 14. The CDR3 length is 16 residues. The chain's CDR3 is CASRQLAGTGVGEQYF. The DNA of the CDR3 is TGTGCCAGCAGACAACTGGCCGGGACAGGGGTGGGCGAGCAGTACTTC.

This clonotype was seen more than once but under ten times. V and J are TRBV7-2 and TRBJ2-7; 9 nucleotides align to TRBD2. CDR3 length equals 15 residues. Trimming took 5 bases from V and 6 from J; bases not matched to a gene: 11. The germline V gene encodes CDR1 SGHTA and CDR2 FQGNSA. The CDR3 loop is CASSTWTSEYSEQYF. The CDR3 nucleotides read TGTGCCAGCAGCACCTGGACTAGCGAGTATAGCGAGCAGTACTTC.

In DNA form, the CDR3 reads TGCGCCAGCAGCCGGTGGATCGGGGAAAAACTGTTTTTT. Residues: CASSRWIGEKLFF. V is TRBV5-1 and J is TRBJ1-4; no clear D gene. Trimming took off 4 bases at V and 8 bases at J, with 12 bases between the two ends. The CDR3 has 13 amino acids. The germline CDR1 and CDR2 sequences are SGHRS and YFSETQ.

This clonotype has a handful of counts. CDR3 region: CASSLGSSGAYNEQFF. For the CDR3, the DNA is TGTGCCAGCAGCTTAGGGTCTAGCGGGGCCTACAATGAGCAGTTCTTC. V is TRBV7-9 and J is TRBJ2-1, with 9 bases fitting TRBD2. The CDR3 length is 16 residues. CDR1 SEHNR and CDR2 FQNEAQ come from the germline V gene (reference sequence). The V gene end was trimmed by 1 base and the J gene end by 2 bases; junction bases not matched to a gene: 3. Based on the CDR3 plus reference TRBV7-9 and TRBJ2-1, the full variable domain is DTGVSQNPRHKITKRGQNVTFRCDPISEHNRLYWYRQTLGQGPEFLTYFQNEAQLEKSRLLSDRFSAERPKGSFSTLEIQRTEQGDSAMYLCASSLGSSGAYNEQFFGPGTRLTVL.

The table lists this clonotype with a few counts. This chain connects TRBV6-2 or TRBV6-3 to TRBJ2-1; no definite D call. CDR1 is MNHEY, CDR2 SVGEGT, per germline. V lost 6 bases to trimming and J lost 8 bases, with 8 bases between them. The CDR3 loop spans 11 amino acids. Here the CDR3 reads CASSRSDEQFF. Written as DNA, the CDR3 is TGTGCCAGCAGCAGGTCCGATGAGCAGTTCTTC.

The chain employs TRBV27 and TRBJ1-1; D unresolved. This CDR3 region has 14 residues. Trimming removed 5 bases from V and 1 base from J, with 11 bases in between. CDR1 is MNHEY, CDR2 SMNVEV, per germline (reference sequence). The CDR3 region is CASSVTKGNTEAFF. The DNA for the CDR3 is TGTGCCAGCAGTGTGACGAAAGGGAACACTGAAGCTTTCTTT.

This chain links TRBV7-9 with TRBJ2-1; perhaps TRBD1 as D (5 bases). The CDR3 runs 15 residues. CDR1 is SEHNR and CDR2 is FQNEAQ in the germline V gene (reference sequence). Trimming shortened V by 5 bases and J by 7 bases, and 18 bases separated the two germline ends. CDR3 nucleotide sequence: TGTGCCAGCAGCCCGCCCTTCAGGGTTGGGAATGAGCAGTTCTTC. It encodes CASSPPFRVGNEQFF.

In DNA form, the CDR3 reads TGTGCCAGCAGTAACCCGGGACAGAGGGCTTTCTTT. It codes for CASSNPGQRAFF. This chain joins TRBV6-5 and TRBJ1-1, with 7 positions matching TRBD1. CDR1 is MNHEY and CDR2 is SVGAGI in the germline V gene. V was clipped by 5 bases and J by 11 bases; unmatched bases: 8. The CDR3 has 12 amino acids.

This clonotype was detected only a few times. V and J are TRBV4-1 and TRBJ2-7; weak D call: TRBD2 (6 bases). V was cut by 0 bases and J by 5 bases, with 11 bases left in between. Germline CDR1 is MGHRA and CDR2 is YSYEKL. The CDR3 has 14 amino acids. The CDR3 region is CASSQEAGRHEQYF. For the CDR3, the DNA is TGCGCCAGCAGCCAAGAGGCAGGGAGGCACGAGCAGTACTTC.

A word on this clonotype: This may stem from a read error, because a much larger clone lies one nucleotide away. V is TRBV7-6 and J is TRBJ2-1; TRBD2 aligns across 10 bases. From germline, CDR1 is SGHVS and CDR2 FNYEAQ. This CDR3 has 16 amino acids. This chain's CDR3 is CVSSLVASGGAGEQFF. CDR3 in DNA: TGTGTCAGCAGCTTAGTTGCCAGCGGGGGGGCGGGTGAGCAGTTCTTC.

This chain links TRBV2 with TRBJ1-2, with 8 bases lining up with TRBD1. The CDR3 spans 14 residues. Germline trimming cut 5 bases from V and 3 bases from J; bases unmatched to any gene: 5. Germline CDR1 reads SNHLY; CDR2 reads FYNNEI. This CDR3 reads CASSPRGRDYGYTF. The DNA of the CDR3 is TGTGCCAGCAGTCCCAGGGGGCGAGACTATGGCTACACCTTC.

The J gene is TRBJ2-3, the V gene TRBV7-2; perhaps TRBD2 as D (6 bases). Germline V gene sequence: CDR1 SGHTA, CDR2 FQGNSA. Deletions cut 7 bases from V and 0 bases from J, with 11 bases between. This CDR3 comprises 14 residues. CDR3 sequence (DNA): TGTGCCAGCAATCCGGGACTGAGCACAGATACGCAGTATTTT. The encoded protein is CASNPGLSTDTQYF.

This clonotype has more than one count but fewer than ten. The chain recombines TRBV4-1 with TRBJ2-1; D is uncertain. The germline V and J ends were trimmed by 1 base and 5 bases, with 9 bases remaining between them. The germline gives CDR1 MGHRA, CDR2 YSYEKL. This CDR3 spans 14 amino acids. For the CDR3, the DNA is TGCGCCAGCAGCCAAGTGGGCAGACACAATGAGCAGTTCTTC. This translates into CASSQVGRHNEQFF.

The chain couples TRBV20-1 to TRBJ2-7; TRBD1 matches 9 bases. The J segment lost 1 base and the V segment lost 5 bases, leaving 9 bases of the junction unmatched. This CDR3 is built from 15 residues. Germline CDR1 DFQATT, CDR2 SNEGSKA (reference sequence). CDR3: CSAASPGTGSYEQYF. The DNA for the CDR3 is TGCAGTGCTGCGAGCCCCGGGACAGGGTCCTACGAGCAGTACTTC.

The genes are TRBV9 and TRBJ1-1, with D perhaps TRBD1 (6 bases). V was clipped by 4 bases and J by 3 bases, with 13 bases between them. Germline V lookup: CDR1 SGDLS, CDR2 YYNGEE. The CDR3 runs to 14 residues. The CDR3: CASSSQTGDTEAFF. CDR3 DNA: TGTGCCAGCAGCTCTCAGACAGGAGACACTGAAGCTTTCTTT.

The gene calls are TRBV6-5 and TRBJ1-1; maybe TRBD1 (6 bases). The germline CDR1 and CDR2 sequences are MNHEY and SVGAGI. CDR3 size: 16 residues. V was trimmed by 4 bases and J by 0 bases, leaving 15 bases between them. The CDR3 coding sequence is TGTGCCAGCAGTTCGTTGCCAGGACAGATGAACACTGAAGCTTTCTTT. Translated, it gives CASSSLPGQMNTEAFF.

This clonotype was seen only a few times. The rearrangement links TRBV7-9 to TRBJ1-2; tentatively, D is TRBD1 (5 bases). The CDR3 is 11 residues long. Between the trimmed V and J ends, which lost 8 bases and 4 bases, there was a span of 8 bases. Looked up from germline, CDR1 is SEHNR and CDR2 is FQNEAQ (reference sequence). The CDR3 nucleotides are TGTGCCAGCGTCGGGACCTATGGCTACACCTTC. This encodes CASVGTYGYTF.

This clonotype was detected a few times. For the CDR3, the DNA is TGCGCCAGCAGCTTGCGCAGCGGGGGGGTCGCCAATGAGCAGTTCTTC. It codes for CASSLRSGGVANEQFF. This chain connects TRBV5-1 to TRBJ2-1; 10 positions match TRBD2. Germline assignment: CDR1 SGHRS and CDR2 YFSETQ. The CDR3 totals 16 residues. The trim removed 1 base at V and 6 bases at J, leaving 7 bases unmatched.